A selection of T cell receptor beta chains follows, all from one sample in a study of CD8+CD57+ T cells in acquired aplastic anemia. TCRdb recomputed calls from the reads with MiXCR, one row per CDR3 protein. Among over 40,000 distinct CDR3 sequences listed, approximately 63% were seen once. Specimen: sorted CD4+, CD8+, or CD8+CD57+ T cells (not recorded which) from PBMCs. These receptors were collected from a human donor with aplastic anemia. Both conserved end residues are part of each CDR3. A D gene is named only where the DNA matches it firmly. The size entry is marked missing in some rows and otherwise reads once, few, many or a size class.

d_call j_call v_call clone_size cdr3_nt cdr3_aa
TRBD1 TRBJ2-7 TRBV7-9 NA TGCGCCAGCAGCCCCTCATCTCAGGGGGCCTACGAGCAGTACTTC CASSPSSQGAYEQYF
NA TRBJ2-1 TRBV10-3 NA TGTGCCAGCAGTGAAGAACCTAGAAGCTACGAGCAGTTCTTC CASSEEPRSYEQFF
NA TRBJ2-4 TRBV2 few TGTGCCAGCAGTGAGTGGGGAAACATTCAGTACTTC CASSEWGNIQYF
NA TRBJ1-1 TRBV19 once TGTGCCAGTAGTATTCGCCCAGGGAACACTGAAGCTTTCTTT CASSIRPGNTEAFF
NA TRBJ1-6 TRBV15 NA TGTGCCACCAGTGGAAGGGACATTTATTCACCCCTCCACTTT CATSGRDIYSPLHF
TRBD1 TRBJ2-7 TRBV19 few TGTGCCAGTAAAAACAGGGGGATCGGTTCCTACGAGCAGTACTTC CASKNRGIGSYEQYF
NA TRBJ1-5 TRBV9 many TGTGCCAGCAGCGCCGGCTGGCGGGTGAGTGGCAATCAGCCCCAGCATTTT CASSAGWRVSGNQPQHF
TRBD1 TRBJ2-2 TRBV9 once TGTGCCAGCAGCTCGGGACAGGGGGAGCTGTTTTTT CASSSGQGELFF
TRBD1 TRBJ1-2 TRBV6-4 NA TGTGCCAGCAGTGAAGATCCAGGGGGGCTCTATGGCTACACCTTC CASSEDPGGLYGYTF
TRBD1 TRBJ2-3 TRBV20-1 NA TGCAGTGCTAGAGACGGGGACAGGGACACAGATACGCAGTATTTT CSARDGDRDTDTQYF